Listed below are T cell receptor beta chains from one sample, sequenced in a study of blood T cell repertoires in COVID-19. Here immunoSEQ multiplex PCR was the method, and the copy in TCRdb shows in-frame clones only, minus some. Of more than 150,000 clones listed, roughly nine tenths were seen once; the top ten hold approximately 3%. The sequenced sample was peripheral blood. These receptors originate from a man in his fifties or sixties with acute or convalescent COVID-19. CDR3s include the opening cysteine and the closing phenylalanine or tryptophan. A D gene is named only where the DNA matches it firmly. Part of the rows lack a size; the others show once, few, many or a class for expanded clones.

d_call,clone_size,v_call,j_call,cdr3_nt,cdr3_aa
-,-,TRBV21-1,TRBJ1-3,TGTGCCAGCAGCAAAGTTGAACGGAGGGGGCGATCTGGAAACACCATATATTTT,CASSKVERRGRSGNTIYF
-,-,TRBV12-3/TRBV12-4,TRBJ1-6,TGTGCCATAAAGACAGACTATAATTCACCCCTCCACTTT,CAIKTDYNSPLHF
TRBD1,-,TRBV6-5,TRBJ1-5,TGTGCCAGCAGACCGGGACAGGGTGATCAGCCCCAGCATTTT,CASRPGQGDQPQHF
TRBD1,-,TRBV7-2,TRBJ2-7,TGTGCCAGCAGCCCCGTATCTCCGGGACAGGGCTCATCATACGAGCAGTACTTC,CASSPVSPGQGSSYEQYF
-,-,TRBV5-1,TRBJ1-6,TGCGCCAGCAGCTCGACGGGACTTAATTCACCCCTCCACTTT,CASSSTGLNSPLHF
-,-,TRBV5-6,TRBJ1-4,TGTGCCAGCAGCTTGCAGGGGCCCGGTGAAAAACTGTTTTTT,CASSLQGPGEKLFF
TRBD2,-,TRBV18,TRBJ2-1,TGTGCCAGCTCACCATCGGCGGGGGGGCACAATGAGCAGTTCTTC,CASSPSAGGHNEQFF
-,-,TRBV7-8,TRBJ2-1,TGTGCCAGCAGCAACCCAGTGGGGCAGGATGTGGAGTTCTTC,CASSNPVGQDVEFF
TRBD1,-,TRBV30,TRBJ1-4,TGTGCCTGGAGTCGGGACAGGGGGAATGAAAAACTGTTTTTT,CAWSRDRGNEKLFF
TRBD2,-,TRBV3-1/TRBV3-2,TRBJ2-5,TGTGCCAGCAGCCAACCGGGACTAGCGGGGGGCCAGAAAGAGACCCAGTACTTC,CASSQPGLAGGQKETQYF
-,-,TRBV18,TRBJ2-2,TGTGCCAGCTCACCAAATGGACTTAACACCGGGGAGCTGTTTTTT,CASSPNGLNTGELFF
TRBD2,-,TRBV15,TRBJ2-1,TGTGCCACCAGCCCCAGGCCCGGGGGGGCCATTAGGTCCTACAATGAGCAGTTCTTC,CATSPRPGGAIRSYNEQFF
TRBD2,once,TRBV5-1,TRBJ2-3,TGCGCCAGCAGCTTAACTAGCGGGGGGGCAGATACGCAGTATTTT,CASSLTSGGADTQYF
-,-,TRBV30,TRBJ1-1,TGTGCCTGGAGTGTCGAGGGAAACACTGAAGCTTTCTTT,CAWSVEGNTEAFF
-,-,TRBV25-1,TRBJ1-6,TGTGCCAGCAGTGGCCTACAGAATGTCAATTCACCCCTCCACTTT,CASSGLQNVNSPLHF
-,-,TRBV5-1,TRBJ1-2,TGCGCCAGCAGCTTGGATCAGGGGCACTATGGCTACACCTTC,CASSLDQGHYGYTF
-,-,TRBV18,TRBJ1-5,TGTGCCAGCTCACTGAGTTGGCAGCCCCAGCATTTT,CASSLSWQPQHF
TRBD1,once,TRBV18,TRBJ1-5,TGTGCCAGCTCACCCAACAGGGGCGCAAGCCAGCCCCAGCATTTT,CASSPNRGASQPQHF
-,-,TRBV3-1/TRBV3-2,TRBJ1-4,TGTGCCAGCAGCCTTCAGGGCGGTGAACTGTTTTTT,CASSLQGGELFF
-,-,TRBV19,TRBJ2-7,TGTGCCAGTAGTATTGGGCACGAGCAGTACTTC,CASSIGHEQYF
-,once,TRBV5-1,TRBJ1-2,TGCGCCAGTGACCTCGGGAACAGTCGAAATGGCTACACCTTC,CASDLGNSRNGYTF
-,-,TRBV14,TRBJ1-5,TGTGCCAGCAGCCGTACTTCGAATCAGCCCCAGCATTTT,CASSRTSNQPQHF
-,-,TRBV5-4,TRBJ1-2,TGTGCCAGCAGCCTGGCTTGGGCCCCCTCCAACTATGGCTACACCTTC,CASSLAWAPSNYGYTF
-,-,TRBV3-1/TRBV3-2,TRBJ2-7,TGTGCCAGCAGCCAAGGACAGGTCTACGAGCAGTACTTC,CASSQGQVYEQYF
-,-,TRBV7-2,TRBJ2-2,TGTGCCAGCAGCCAAATCGGCGGGGCCTACACCGGGGAGCTGTTTTTT,CASSQIGGAYTGELFF
TRBD2,-,TRBV3-1/TRBV3-2,TRBJ2-4,TGTGCCAGCAGCCCGGATTATAAGACTAGCGGGATAGCCAAAAACATTCAGTACTTC,CASSPDYKTSGIAKNIQYF
-,-,TRBV10-1,TRBJ2-1,TGCGCCAGCAGCGAGAACCCCCGGGGTACTGAGCAGTTCTTC,CASSENPRGTEQFF
TRBD1,-,TRBV18,TRBJ2-7,TGTGCCAGCTCCGGGACAGGGTACTCCTACGAGCAGTACTTC,CASSGTGYSYEQYF
TRBD2,-,TRBV7-2,TRBJ2-2,TGTGCCAGCAGCACACAGGGACTAGCGGGCGATCTGTTTTTT,CASSTQGLAGDLFF
TRBD1,-,TRBV5-8,TRBJ1-4,TGTGCCAGCAGCGGGGGACAGGCAACTAATGAAAAACTGTTTTTT,CASSGGQATNEKLFF
TRBD1,-,TRBV5-1,TRBJ1-4,TGCGCCAGCAGCTCGGGACAGGGGGCCGGGACTAATGAAAAACTGTTTTTT,CASSSGQGAGTNEKLFF
TRBD2,-,TRBV4-1,TRBJ2-1,TGCGCCAGCAGCCAAGAACCCACTAGCGGGAGTTACAATGAGCAGTTCTTC,CASSQEPTSGSYNEQFF
-,-,TRBV4-2,TRBJ1-5,TGTGCCAGCAGTCAAGAATGGACTGCGGGAGGCAATCAGCCCCAGCATTTT,CASSQEWTAGGNQPQHF
-,-,TRBV9,TRBJ2-5,TGTGCCAGCAGCGTAGAATGGGCGGGGAATCAAGAGACCCAGTACTTC,CASSVEWAGNQETQYF
-,-,TRBV5-1,TRBJ2-3,TGCGCCAGCAGCTTATCCGACGGGGGAGGCGATACGCAGTATTTT,CASSLSDGGGDTQYF
TRBD2,once,TRBV6-1,TRBJ2-7,TGTGCCAGCAGTGAGGGACTAGCGGTCCCAACCTACGAGCAGTACTTC,CASSEGLAVPTYEQYF
TRBD1,many,TRBV2,TRBJ1-2,TGTGCCAGCAGTGATTCTCTCGGGACAGATTCTAACTATGGCTACACCTTC,CASSDSLGTDSNYGYTF
TRBD2,few,TRBV4-2,TRBJ2-3,TGTGCCAGCAGCCAAGATAGTCTAGCGGGGGGGCGGGTAGATACGCAGTATTTT,CASSQDSLAGGRVDTQYF
-,few,TRBV3-1/TRBV3-2,TRBJ1-2,TGTGCCAGCAGCCACGGCTATGGCTACACCTTC,CASSHGYGYTF
-,-,TRBV27,TRBJ1-2,TGTGCCAGCACCACGGGATCTATGGGCTACACCTTC,CASTTGSMGYTF